The present T cell receptor beta chain was sequenced within a study of blood T cell repertoires in COVID-19 (dated by TCRdb to 2018 to 2020). Regarding the study in general: Samples from collaborators originated in the United States, Italy and Spain and spanned both the acute and convalescent phases of COVID-19. The material from the prospective study consisted of cDNA or gDNA derived from T cells, B-cell-depleted T cells, or PBMCs. Samples came from the ongoing ImmuneRACE study (first 160 participants) plus 1,254 subjects from 6 global collaborators. The repertoires were released in a freely available public database meant as a resource for research on the immune response to SARS-CoV-2. Nearly every sample came with metadata listing a de-identified subject ID, COVID-19 status, age in years and sex. HLA class I and class II types, where available, came from metadata supplied by the sample provider rather than from assay-based typing. Subjects who had been exposed to COVID-19, were actively infected with it, or had recovered from it provided the deeply sampled blood TCRbeta repertoires that made up the dataset.

TCRbeta CDR3 regions were amplified from genomic DNA using the immunoSEQ Assay, a bias-controlled multiplex PCR. On the study's bioinformatics: The number of nucleated cells in each sample was estimated from the amplification of reference gene primers within the assay. To quantify the absolute abundance of each unique TCRbeta CDR3 rearrangement, sequence reads were collapsed and filtered. For each sample, productive Simpson clonality was calculated by taking the square root of Simpson's diversity index across productive rearrangements. The table comes from immuneACCESS by way of TCRdb, which keeps in-frame sequences with V and J called. Part of the clones is missing from these tables; in studies checked, under half for an unresolved V gene and the rest for unknown reasons. V and J calls and clone size are as listed in that table; D and trimming were resolved from the DNA. This sample comprises about 180,000 clones, roughly 90% of them detected only once. The ten largest clones add up to roughly 1.4% of the sample.

What the work shows at the level of the full study, not this receptor alone: How much clinical and demographic metadata was included differed by source and by participant, and the metadata was provided uncurated.

V loses 5 bases of germline sequence and J loses 4 bases, and the interval between the two ends is 18 bases. The CDR3 runs 16 residues from the cysteine to the phenylalanine. The entry retains the CDR3 DNA only, 48 bases that are in frame from base 1. The germline V gene gives CDR1 as SGHAT and CDR2 as FQNNGV. Each collaborating institution followed its own protocols to collect whole blood in K2EDTA tubes. For TCRbeta analysis, collaborators shipped samples as frozen whole blood, isolated PBMCs, or DNA extracted from either of those sample types. This clone has just a few counts. The antigen this receptor binds is unknown. One base away there is no much larger clone; base qualities are not given.

Sequenced material: peripheral blood. The receptor was isolated from a woman in her forties or fifties with acute or convalescent COVID-19. The chain joins TRBV11-2 to TRBJ2-1, and TRBD1 may be the D gene, going by 6 matching bases. The CDR3 reads as follows: CASSPAGRGPYNEQFF. The DNA reads as follows: TGTGCCAGCAGCCCGGCCGGCAGGGGACCTTACAATGAGCAGTTCTTC.